This TCR beta chain was obtained from a study of shared clonotypes between healthy human individuals. Germline V gene data show CDR1 as MGHRA and CDR2 as YSYEKL. J gave up 0 bases and V 4 bases, and 4 bases lay outside the gene matches. The CDR3 loop spans 17 amino acids. Data came from immunoSEQ multiplex PCR; TCRdb stores just in-frame clones and leaves some out. The sample lists around 940,000 clones, about three quarters occurring once. Sample: memory CD4+ T cells sorted from blood. The subset: CD45RA-negative fraction. This receptor was taken from a man aged 18 to 30 in good health. The chain combines TRBV4-1 with TRBJ1-4; TRBD1 aligns across 11 bases. CDR3 bases: TGCGCCAGCAGCCCTACGGGACAGGGGGCAACTAATGAAAAACTGTTTTTT. It yields the protein CASSPTGQGATNEKLFF.